This T cell receptor beta chain was identified in a study of CD8 T cells in Susac syndrome. Germline-derived CDR1 and CDR2 are KGHSH and LQKENI. Trimming took 4 bases from V and 1 from J; bases not matched to a gene: 8. The CDR3 length is 16 residues. Random hexamers primed reverse transcription of about 0.45 to 1 ug RNA. Using its own MiXCR run on the immunoSEQ multiplex PCR reads, TCRdb lists one record per CDR3 protein. This sample yields about 77,000 distinct CDR3 sequences, of which about 92% are seen a single time; around 0.48% belongs to the top ten. This sequence joins TRBV18 and TRBJ2-5; 8 bases align to TRBD1. Sequencing was done on a sample of CD4+ T cells from PBMCs. This receptor was obtained from a human donor with Susac syndrome. Here the CDR3 DNA reads TGTGCCAGCTCACGACAAAACAGGGGGATCCAAGAGACCCAGTACTTC. This translates into CASSRQNRGIQETQYF.